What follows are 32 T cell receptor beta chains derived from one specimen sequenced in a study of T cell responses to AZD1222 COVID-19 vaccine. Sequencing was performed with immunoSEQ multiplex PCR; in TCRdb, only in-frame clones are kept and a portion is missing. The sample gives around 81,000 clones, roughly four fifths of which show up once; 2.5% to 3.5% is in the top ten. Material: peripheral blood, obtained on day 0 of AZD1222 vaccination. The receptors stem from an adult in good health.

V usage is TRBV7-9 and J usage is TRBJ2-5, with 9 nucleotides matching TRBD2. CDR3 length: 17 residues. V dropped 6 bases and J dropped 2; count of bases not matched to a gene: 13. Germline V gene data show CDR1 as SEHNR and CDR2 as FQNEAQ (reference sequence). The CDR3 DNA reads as TGTGCCAGCAGGTCTCATTCCGGGACTAGCTTACAAGAGACCCAGTACTTC. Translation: CASRSHSGTSLQETQYF.

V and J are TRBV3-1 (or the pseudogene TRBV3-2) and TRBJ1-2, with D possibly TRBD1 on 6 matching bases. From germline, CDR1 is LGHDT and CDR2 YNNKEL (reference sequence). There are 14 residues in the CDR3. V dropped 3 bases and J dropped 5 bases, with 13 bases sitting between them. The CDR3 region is CASSQSVGGYGYTF. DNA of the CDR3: TGTGCCAGCAGCCAGTCCGTAGGGGGGTATGGCTACACCTTC.

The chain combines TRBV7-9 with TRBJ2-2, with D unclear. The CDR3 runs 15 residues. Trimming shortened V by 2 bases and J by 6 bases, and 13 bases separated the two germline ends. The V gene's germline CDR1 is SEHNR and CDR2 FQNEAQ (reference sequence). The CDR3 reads CASSLSGPGSGELFF. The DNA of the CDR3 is TGTGCCAGCAGCTTATCAGGTCCAGGATCCGGGGAGCTGTTTTTT.

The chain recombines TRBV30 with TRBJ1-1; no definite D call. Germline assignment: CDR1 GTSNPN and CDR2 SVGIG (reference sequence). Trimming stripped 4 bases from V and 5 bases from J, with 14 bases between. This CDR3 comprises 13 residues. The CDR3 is CAWIGRPETEAFF. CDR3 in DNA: TGTGCCTGGATCGGTCGCCCGGAAACTGAAGCTTTCTTT.

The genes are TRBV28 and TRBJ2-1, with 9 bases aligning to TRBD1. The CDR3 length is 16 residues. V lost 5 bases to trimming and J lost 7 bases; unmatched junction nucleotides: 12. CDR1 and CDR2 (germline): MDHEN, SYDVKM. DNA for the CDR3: TGTGCCAGCAGTCCCGCCGGGACAGGGTCTCTGAATGAGCAGTTCTTC. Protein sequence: CASSPAGTGSLNEQFF.

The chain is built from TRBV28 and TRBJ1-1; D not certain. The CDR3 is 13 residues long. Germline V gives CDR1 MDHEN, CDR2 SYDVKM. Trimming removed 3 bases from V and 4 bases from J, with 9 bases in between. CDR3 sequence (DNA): TGTGCCAGCAGTTTCGGGCGGAGCACTGAAGCTTTCTTT. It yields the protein CASSFGRSTEAFF.

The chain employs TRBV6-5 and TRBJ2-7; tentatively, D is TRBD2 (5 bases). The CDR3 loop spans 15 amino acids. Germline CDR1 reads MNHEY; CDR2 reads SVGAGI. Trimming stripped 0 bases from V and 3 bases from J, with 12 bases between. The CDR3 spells CASSYSGEGVYEQYF. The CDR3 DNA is TGTGCCAGCAGTTACTCGGGAGAGGGTGTCTACGAGCAGTACTTC.

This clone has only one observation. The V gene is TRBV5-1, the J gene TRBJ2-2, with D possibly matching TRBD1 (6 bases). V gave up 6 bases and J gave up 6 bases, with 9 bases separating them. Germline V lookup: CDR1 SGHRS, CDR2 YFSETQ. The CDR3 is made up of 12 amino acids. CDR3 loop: CASNRDPGELFF. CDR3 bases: TGCGCCAGCAACAGGGACCCCGGGGAGCTGTTTTTT.

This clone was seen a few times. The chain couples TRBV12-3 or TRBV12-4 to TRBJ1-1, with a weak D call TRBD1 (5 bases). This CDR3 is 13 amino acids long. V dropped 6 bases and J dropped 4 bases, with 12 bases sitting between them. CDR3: CASRSLGVTEAFF. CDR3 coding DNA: TGTGCCAGCAGGTCCCTAGGGGTCACTGAAGCTTTCTTT.

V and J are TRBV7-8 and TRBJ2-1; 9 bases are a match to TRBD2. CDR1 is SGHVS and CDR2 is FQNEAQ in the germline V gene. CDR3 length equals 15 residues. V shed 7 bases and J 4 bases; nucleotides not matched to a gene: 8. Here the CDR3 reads CASNRAGGMYNEQFF. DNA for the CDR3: TGTGCCAGCAACCGAGCGGGGGGTATGTACAATGAGCAGTTCTTC.

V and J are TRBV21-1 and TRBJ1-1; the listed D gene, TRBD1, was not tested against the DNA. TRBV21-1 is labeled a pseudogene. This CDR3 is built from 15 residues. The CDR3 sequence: CASSKEEGARTEAFF. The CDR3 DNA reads TGTGCCAGCAGCAAAGAGGAGGGGGCGAGGACTGAAGCTTTCTTT.

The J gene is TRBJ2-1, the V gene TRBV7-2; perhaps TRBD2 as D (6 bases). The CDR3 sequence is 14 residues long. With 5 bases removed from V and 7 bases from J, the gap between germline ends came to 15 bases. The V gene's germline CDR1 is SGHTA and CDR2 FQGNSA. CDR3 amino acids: CASSPSTSRNEQFF. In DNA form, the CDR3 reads TGTGCCAGCAGCCCAAGCACTAGCAGAAATGAGCAGTTCTTC.

For the CDR3, the DNA is TGTGCCAGCTCACTCAGGGGGACAGGAAATTACGAGCAGTACTTC. It translates to CASSLRGTGNYEQYF. The chain recombines TRBV18 with TRBJ2-7; 8 bases are shared with TRBD1. Germline CDR1 is KGHSH and CDR2 is LQKENI. This CDR3 region has 15 residues. V trimming: 4 bases; J trimming: 4 bases; junction bases outside the gene matches: 9.

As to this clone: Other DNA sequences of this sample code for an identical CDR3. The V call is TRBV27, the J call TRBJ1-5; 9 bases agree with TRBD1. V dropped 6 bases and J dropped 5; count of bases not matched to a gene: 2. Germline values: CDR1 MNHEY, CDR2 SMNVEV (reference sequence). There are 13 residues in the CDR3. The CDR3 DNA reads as TGTGCCAGCAGCGGGACAGGGTATCAGCCCCAGCATTTT. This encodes CASSGTGYQPQHF.

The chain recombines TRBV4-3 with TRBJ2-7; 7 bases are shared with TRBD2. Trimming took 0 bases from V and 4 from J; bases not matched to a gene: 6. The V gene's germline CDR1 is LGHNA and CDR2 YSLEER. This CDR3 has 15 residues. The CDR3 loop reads CASSQDRAGVYEQYF. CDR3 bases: TGCGCCAGCAGCCAAGATAGGGCGGGAGTGTACGAGCAGTACTTC.

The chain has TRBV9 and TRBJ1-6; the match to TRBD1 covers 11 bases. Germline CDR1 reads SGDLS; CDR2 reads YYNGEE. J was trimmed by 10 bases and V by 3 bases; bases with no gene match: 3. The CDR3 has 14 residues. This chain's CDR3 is CASSAGTGGSPLHF. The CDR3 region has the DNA TGTGCCAGCAGCGCCGGGACAGGGGGGTCACCCCTCCACTTT.

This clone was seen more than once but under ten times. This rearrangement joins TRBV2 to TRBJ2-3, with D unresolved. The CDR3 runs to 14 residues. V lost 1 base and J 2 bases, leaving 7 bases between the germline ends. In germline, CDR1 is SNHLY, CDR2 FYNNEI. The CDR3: CASSEEANTDTQYF. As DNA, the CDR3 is TGTGCCAGCAGTGAAGAAGCCAACACAGATACGCAGTATTTT. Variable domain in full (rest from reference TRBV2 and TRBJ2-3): EPEVTQTPSHQVTQMGQEVILRCVPISNHLYFYWYRQILGQKVEFLVSFYNNEISEKSEIFDDQFSVERPDGSNFTLKIRSTKLEDSAMYFCASSEEANTDTQYFGPGTRLTVL.

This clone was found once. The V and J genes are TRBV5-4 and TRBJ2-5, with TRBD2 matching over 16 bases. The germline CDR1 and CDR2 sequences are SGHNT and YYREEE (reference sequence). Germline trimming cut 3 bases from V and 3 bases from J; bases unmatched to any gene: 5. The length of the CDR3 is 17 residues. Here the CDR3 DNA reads TGTGCCAGCAGCTACGGGACTAGCGGGAGGGTAAAAGAGACCCAGTACTTC. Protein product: CASSYGTSGRVKETQYF.

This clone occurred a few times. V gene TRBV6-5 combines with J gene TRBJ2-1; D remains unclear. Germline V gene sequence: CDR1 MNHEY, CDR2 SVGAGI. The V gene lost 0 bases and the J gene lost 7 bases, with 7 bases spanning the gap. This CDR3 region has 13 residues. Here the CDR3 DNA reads TGTGCCAGCAGTTACTCGAAGTCGAATGAGCAGTTCTTC. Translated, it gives CASSYSKSNEQFF.

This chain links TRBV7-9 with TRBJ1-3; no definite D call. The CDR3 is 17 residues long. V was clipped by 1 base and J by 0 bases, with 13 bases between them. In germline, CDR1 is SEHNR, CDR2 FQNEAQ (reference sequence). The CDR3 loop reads CASSLVRQIDSGNTIYF. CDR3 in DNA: TGTGCCAGCAGCTTAGTTAGGCAGATCGACTCTGGAAACACCATATATTTT.

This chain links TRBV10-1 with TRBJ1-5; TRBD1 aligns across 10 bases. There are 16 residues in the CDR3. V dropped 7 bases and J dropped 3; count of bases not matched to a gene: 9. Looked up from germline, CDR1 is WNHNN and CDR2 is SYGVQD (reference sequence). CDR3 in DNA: TGCGCCAGCAATGGGTTGACAGGGGGCCTCAATCAGCCCCAGCATTTT. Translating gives CASNGLTGGLNQPQHF.

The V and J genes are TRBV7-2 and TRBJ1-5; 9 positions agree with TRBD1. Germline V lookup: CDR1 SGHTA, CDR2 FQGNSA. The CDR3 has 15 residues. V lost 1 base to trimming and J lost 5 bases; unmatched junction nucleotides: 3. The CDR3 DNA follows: TGTGCCAGCAGCTTAGGAAGGACAGGGGATCAGCCCCAGCATTTT. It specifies CASSLGRTGDQPQHF.

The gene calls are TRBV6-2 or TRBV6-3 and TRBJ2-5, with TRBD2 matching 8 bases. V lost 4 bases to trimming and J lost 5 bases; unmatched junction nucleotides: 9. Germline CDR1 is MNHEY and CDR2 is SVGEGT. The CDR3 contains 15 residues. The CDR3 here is CASSSAGTRGETQYF. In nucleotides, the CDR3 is TGTGCCAGCAGTTCCGCCGGGACTAGAGGGGAGACCCAGTACTTC.

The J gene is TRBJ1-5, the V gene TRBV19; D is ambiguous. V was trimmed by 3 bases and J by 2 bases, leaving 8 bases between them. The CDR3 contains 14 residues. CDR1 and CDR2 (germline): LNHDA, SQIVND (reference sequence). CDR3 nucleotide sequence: TGTGCCAGTAGTATTGAGGGTGGCAATCAGCCCCAGCATTTT. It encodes CASSIEGGNQPQHF.

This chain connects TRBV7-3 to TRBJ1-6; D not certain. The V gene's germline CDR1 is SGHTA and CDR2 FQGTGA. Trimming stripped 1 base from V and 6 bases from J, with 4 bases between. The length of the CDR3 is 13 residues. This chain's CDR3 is CASSLNSNSPLHF. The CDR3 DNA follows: TGTGCCAGCAGCTTAAATAGTAATTCACCCCTCCACTTT. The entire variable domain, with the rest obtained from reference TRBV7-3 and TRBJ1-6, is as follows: GAGVSQTPSNKVTEKGKYVELRCDPISGHTALYWYRQSLGQGPEFLIYFQGTGAADDSGLPNDRFFAVRPEGSVSTLKIQRTERGDSAVYLCASSLNSNSPLHFGNGTRLTVT.

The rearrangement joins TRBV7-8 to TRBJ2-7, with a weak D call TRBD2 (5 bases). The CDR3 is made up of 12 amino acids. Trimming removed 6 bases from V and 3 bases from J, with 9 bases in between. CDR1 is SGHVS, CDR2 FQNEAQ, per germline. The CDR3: CASSHRDYEQYF. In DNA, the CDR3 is TGTGCCAGCAGTCACCGGGACTACGAGCAGTACTTC.

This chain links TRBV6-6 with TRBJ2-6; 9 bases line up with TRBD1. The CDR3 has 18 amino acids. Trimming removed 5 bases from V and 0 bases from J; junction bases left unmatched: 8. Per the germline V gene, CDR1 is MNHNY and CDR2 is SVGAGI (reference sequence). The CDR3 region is CASSRPGQGFSGANVLTF. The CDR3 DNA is TGTGCCAGCAGTCGGCCGGGACAGGGCTTCTCTGGGGCCAACGTCCTGACTTTC.

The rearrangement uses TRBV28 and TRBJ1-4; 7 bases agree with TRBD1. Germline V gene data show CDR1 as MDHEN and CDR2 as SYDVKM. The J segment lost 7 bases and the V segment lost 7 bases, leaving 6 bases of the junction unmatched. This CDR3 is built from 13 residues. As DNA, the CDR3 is TGTGCCAGCACGACAGGGAGCGCTGAAAAACTGTTTTTT. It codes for CASTTGSAEKLFF.

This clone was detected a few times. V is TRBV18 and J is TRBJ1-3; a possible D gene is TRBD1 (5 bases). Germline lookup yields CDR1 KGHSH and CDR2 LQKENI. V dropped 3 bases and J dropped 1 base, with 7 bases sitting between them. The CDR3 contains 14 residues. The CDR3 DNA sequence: TGTGCCAGCTCACCGGACAAATCTGGAAACACCATATATTTT. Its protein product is CASSPDKSGNTIYF.

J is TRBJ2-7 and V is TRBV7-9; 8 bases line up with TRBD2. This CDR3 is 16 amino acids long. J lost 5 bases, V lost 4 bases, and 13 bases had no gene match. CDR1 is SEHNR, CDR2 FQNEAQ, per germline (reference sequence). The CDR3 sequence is CASSSLAGGPGDEQYF. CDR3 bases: TGTGCCAGCAGCTCCCTAGCGGGTGGCCCAGGGGACGAGCAGTACTTC.

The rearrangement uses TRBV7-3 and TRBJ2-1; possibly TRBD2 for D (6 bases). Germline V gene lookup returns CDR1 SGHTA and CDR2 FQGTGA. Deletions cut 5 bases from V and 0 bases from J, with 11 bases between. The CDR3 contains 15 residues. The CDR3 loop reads CASSPGTDSYNEQFF. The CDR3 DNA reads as TGTGCCAGCAGCCCGGGGACTGACTCCTACAATGAGCAGTTCTTC.

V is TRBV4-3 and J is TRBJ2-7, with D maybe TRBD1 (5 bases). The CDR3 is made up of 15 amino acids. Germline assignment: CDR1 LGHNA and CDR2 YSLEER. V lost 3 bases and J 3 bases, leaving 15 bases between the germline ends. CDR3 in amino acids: CASSHAPGQVYEQYF. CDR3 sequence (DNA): TGCGCCAGCAGCCACGCCCCAGGGCAAGTCTACGAGCAGTACTTC.